One T cell receptor (beta chain) is described in this entry. Its antigen is still unknown. Within one base of it there is no much larger clone, and no base qualities were kept. These data come from a study of shared clonotypes between healthy human individuals (dated by TCRdb to about 2020). Context from the whole study: The cohort comprised a couple of women and a few men aged 18 to 49 years. Blood TCR repertoires of roughly 5 healthy adults were deeply sequenced to estimate repertoire size and the extent of clonotype sharing between individuals. Libraries were prepared and TCR repertoires were sequenced by different laboratories using diverse techniques, in order to increase sequencing depth and limit assay-specific biases. Leukapheresis yielded between about 0.85 and 10 billion PBMCs per donor. Per donor, three plates each were used for CD4 naive and CD4 memory, two for CD8 naive, and one for CD8 memory.

Healthy HIV-negative adults with no recently reported acute infections or vaccinations were included as donors. All donors were Caucasian adults living in Nashville, Tennessee, USA. Magnetic negative selection was used to enrich CD4+ T cells, after which naive cells were positively selected on CD45RA and the negative fraction became the memory subset. Blood was obtained by leukapheresis, after which PBMCs were separated by Ficoll-Histopaque density gradient centrifugation and cryopreserved in liquid nitrogen vapor phase. Analytical flow cytometry was used to check the purity and quantity of each magnetically sorted T cell population. From each sorted fraction, genomic DNA was isolated and quantified by UV absorbance on a Nanodrop 2000c. The investigation overall reported the following: Incomplete sequencing was indicated by rarefaction of sorted-subset datasets, despite the large sequencing depth. Sharing across a few donors was observed for around 5% of naive CD4, about 4% of naive CD8, roughly 2.3% of memory CD4, and about 0.4% of memory CD8 clonotypes. Clonotypes shared by all four sorted-subset donors showed higher generation probabilities than non-shared clonotypes. Naive subsets generally had larger estimated clonotype richness than memory subsets did. Because the study included a small number of donors, the genetic and exposure-history diversity represented was limited. Only blood was sampled, and tissue TCR repertoires likely differ from those in blood. Based on pairwise subsampling, the degree of clonotype sharing among donors was expected to be affected by sequencing depth.

For CDR1 and CDR2, the germline V gene lists SGHAT and FQNNGV. Compared with germline, V lacks 5 bases and J lacks 0 bases; bases without a gene match: 4. The CDR3 goes from the cysteine to the phenylalanine over 14 residues. CDR3 DNA is the only sequence kept; it has 42 bases, read in frame from the first base. Using the deep immunoSEQ assay, TCR CDR3 regions were amplified from genomic DNA by multiplex PCR. Extracted genomic DNA from each cell subset was spread evenly across all wells of several immunoSEQ 96-well plates, with each plate serving as a replicate. Each replicate PCR for sorted subsets received around 200 ng genomic DNA, equal to some 32,000 T cell genomes. The purified libraries were quantified using a Qubit 3.0 fluorometer, sized with a Bioanalyzer 2100, and then quantified again using the KAPA Library Quantification kit. Every immunoSEQ 96-well plate was sequenced on a dedicated single-read 150-cycle Illumina NextSeq 550 flow cell. The published analysis was carried out like this. The immunoSEQ output contained only junctional sequences without quality scores, so filtering could not match that applied to full-length reads. To assign V/J genes and CDR3, sequences were annotated using PyIR, a Python wrapper for IgBLAST v1.9, with IMGT germline references. Reads were removed for weak V/J assignments (E-value above 1e-6), missing CDR3, stop codons, out-of-frame junctions, or ambiguous translated residues. V3J clonotypes were defined as sequences sharing the same inferred V gene, J gene, and CDR3 amino acid sequence. Percentage overlap between repertoires was computed as shared unique clonotypes divided by the size of the smaller repertoire. Three approaches were used to assess repertoire richness: RTK rarefaction, the Chao1 estimator, and Recon v2.1 estimates of unobserved clonotypes. OLGA was used to compute generation probabilities for all TCRbeta clonotypes that the gDNA method yielded from several donors. TCRdb provides this immuneACCESS table in a form limited to in-frame rearrangements. Some clones are lacking; in checked studies, under half of them reflect an unresolved V gene, and why the rest are absent is not known. That table is the source of V, J and clone size, and D and trimming were worked out from the DNA. This sample is represented by about 1 million clones; about 74% of them were singletons. Approximately 1.5% of the sample lies in the top ten.

This receptor was identified in a man younger than 35 in good health. The chain is encoded by TRBV11-2 joined to TRBJ2-7; 7 central bases correspond to TRBD1. Specimen: memory CD4+ T cells sorted from blood. Per the publication, the cell subset or site label means: CD45RA-negative fraction. The CDR3 region has the sequence CASSQTGSSYEQYF. In nucleotide form, the sequence is TGTGCCAGCAGCCAGACAGGGAGCTCCTACGAGCAGTACTTC.